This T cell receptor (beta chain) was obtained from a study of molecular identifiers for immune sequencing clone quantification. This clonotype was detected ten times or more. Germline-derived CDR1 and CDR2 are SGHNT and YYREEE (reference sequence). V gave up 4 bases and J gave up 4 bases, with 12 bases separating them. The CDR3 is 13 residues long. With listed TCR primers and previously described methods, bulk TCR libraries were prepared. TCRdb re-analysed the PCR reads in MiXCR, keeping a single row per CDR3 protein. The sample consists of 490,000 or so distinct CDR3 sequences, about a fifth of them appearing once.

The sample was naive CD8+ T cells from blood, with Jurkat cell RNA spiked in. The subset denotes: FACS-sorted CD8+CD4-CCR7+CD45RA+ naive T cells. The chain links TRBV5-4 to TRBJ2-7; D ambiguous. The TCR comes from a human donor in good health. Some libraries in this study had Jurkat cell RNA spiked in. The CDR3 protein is CASSPVGGYEQYF. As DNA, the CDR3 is TGTGCCAGCAGCCCGGTGGGTGGATACGAGCAGTACTTC.